This T cell receptor beta chain was recorded in a study of CD8 T cells in ankylosing spondylitis. This clonotype showed up just once. Its antigen is not identified. Study results and caveats: A TCR beta motif of about eight highly homologous variants appeared characteristic of ankylosing spondylitis blood.

Germline CDR1 LNHNV, CDR2 YYDKDF (reference sequence). V was trimmed by 1 base and J by 1 base, leaving 10 bases between them. This CDR3 is 16 amino acids long. TCRdb called the 5' RACE reads again in MiXCR, with one record for every CDR3 protein. The table has roughly 440,000 distinct CDR3 sequences, 17% seen once; the top ten hold 1%. The sequence was obtained from a male donor with ankylosing spondylitis. This sequence joins TRBV15 and TRBJ2-2, with D perhaps TRBD2 (5 bases). The sample consisted of blood, either unsorted or a sorted T cell fraction (not recorded which). CDR3 sequence (DNA): TGTGCCACCAGCAGAGTCGGGGTGGGGAACACCGGGGAGCTGTTTTTT. Translating it yields CATSRVGVGNTGELFF. The full variable domain, in which reference TRBV15 and TRBJ2-2 provide the parts outside the CDR3, is DAMVIQNPRYQVTQFGKPVTLSCSQTLNHNVMYWYQQKSSQAPKLLFHYYDKDFNNEADTPDNFQSRRPNTSFCFLDIRSPGLGDTAMYLCATSRVGVGNTGELFFGEGSRLTVL.